This is a list of T cell receptor beta chains from one sample in a study of cytomegalovirus exposure and HLA in healthy donors. Measured with immunoSEQ multiplex PCR; TCRdb has only the in-frame clones, and not every one. The sample records some 150,000 clones, around nine tenths being singletons. The sample was PBMCs. These receptors all stem from a woman aged 30 to 39 in good health and CMV-seronegative. Both conserved end residues are trimmed from each CDR3. Each record gives: V gene, CDR3 length, J gene, clone size, CDR3 protein. Clone size is stated in some rows and not others, as once, few, many or a class when expanded.

>TRBV11-2|14|TRBJ2-1|-
ASSPISGSSYNEQF
>TRBV4-3|15|TRBJ1-6|-
ASSQGQGSSYNSPLH
>TRBV5-1|12|TRBJ2-7|once
ASRTGTGAYEQY
>TRBV18|13|TRBJ1-5|-
ASSTKGGAGQPQH
>TRBV6-5|11|TRBJ2-4|-
ASSSVRGTIQY
>TRBV2|11|TRBJ1-4|few
ASRGQGFEKLF
>TRBV30|9|TRBJ1-1|-
AWNRNTEAF
>TRBV15|11|TRBJ2-1|-
ATSRGQTGIQF
>TRBV19|11|TRBJ1-1|-
ASSLEPNTEAF
>TRBV19|15|TRBJ2-1|few
ASSFRPHGGRYNEQF
>TRBV6-1|13|TRBJ2-3|-
ASSPLVRRADTQY
>TRBV7-4|15|TRBJ1-2|-
ASSLDDRGQAPYGYT
>TRBV4-3|12|-|once
ASSQEVGSYEQY
>TRBV2|12|TRBJ1-2|-
ASTPMDRGLGYT
>TRBV7-2|13|TRBJ1-4|-
ASSLSSGSGEKLF
>TRBV7-3|12|TRBJ1-2|-
ASSLTGSSGGYT
>TRBV4-1|15|TRBJ1-6|-
ASSQGSAGGYYSPLH
>TRBV7-9|13|TRBJ1-6|few
ASSTKQDYNSPLH
>TRBV14|17|TRBJ2-5|-
ASSQRSRLAGTHGETQY
>TRBV19|11|TRBJ2-1|-
ASSSQGLNEQF
>TRBV28|11|TRBJ1-2|once
ASTWGGRKDYT
>TRBV4-1|14|TRBJ2-1|-
ASSQDVLRDGNEQF
>TRBV7-2|14|TRBJ2-6|-
ASSSGVGGRANVLT
>TRBV30|12|TRBJ1-2|-
AWSADRGSRGYT
>TRBV27|13|TRBJ2-3|-
ASRFTGGTTDTQY
>TRBV9|15|TRBJ2-3|-
ASSVGGTRRGADTQY
>TRBV7-8|13|TRBJ1-1|-
ASSFVGEVGTEAF
>TRBV6-5|11|TRBJ2-7|-
ASSTGQLYEQY
>TRBV27|14|TRBJ2-3|once
ASSSRPGLGTDTQY
>TRBV30|15|TRBJ2-3|-
AWSARRGRRGTDTQY
>TRBV6-6|13|TRBJ1-3|-
ASSYPQGGGNTIY
>TRBV7-7|13|-|-
ASSSPGGPSYEQY
>TRBV6-1|13|TRBJ2-1|-
ASSREKGFYNEQF
>TRBV5-1|12|TRBJ2-2|-
ASSVGVVTGELF
>TRBV29-1|10|TRBJ2-7|-
SVEGQAYEQY
>TRBV18|12|TRBJ1-3|-
ASSPGGSGNTIY
>TRBV9|13|TRBJ1-6|-
ASSVESSYNSPLH
>TRBV7-2|12|TRBJ1-6|-
ASSYPGVDSPLH
>TRBV5-1|10|TRBJ2-3|-
ASSGARGAEN
>TRBV7-2|15|TRBJ2-1|once
ASSPRGAVLSRNEQF
>TRBV15|9|TRBJ2-3|-
ATGPGDTQY
>TRBV7-2|11|TRBJ1-1|-
ASSSTGGPEAF
>TRBV9|13|TRBJ2-7|-
ASSVGAGSSYEQY
>TRBV7-9|12|TRBJ2-1|-
ASRLTRGAGKGF
>TRBV13|14|TRBJ1-1|-
ASSQGTGRINTEAF
>TRBV7-9|14|TRBJ2-3|-
ASSILKAGSTDTQY
>TRBV11-2|13|TRBJ1-2|-
ASSLEGSLNYGYT
>TRBV14|9|TRBJ2-7|-
ASSHSYEQY
>TRBV7-9|12|TRBJ2-3|-
ASSLMAGTDTQY
>TRBV9|11|TRBJ2-7|-
ASSVGTQYEQY